The clone carrying this T cell receptor (beta chain) was recorded at least ten times. Its specificity is unknown. V was clipped by 1 base and J by 2 bases; unmatched bases: 11. The CDR3 covers 16 residues. CDR1 is DFQATT, CDR2 SNEGSKA, per germline (reference sequence). The sample belongs to a study of T cells in Graves' hyperthyroidism and ophthalmopathy. Amplification yielded TCR beta CDR3 regions, with RNA transcripts as the source. The TCR CDR3 was amplified in a first-round RT-PCR using the HTBI primer set. Using its own MiXCR run on the multiplex PCR reads, TCRdb lists one record per CDR3 protein. In the table there are some 510,000 distinct CDR3 sequences, less than 25% of which are singletons. Study outcomes and limitations: Ophthalmopathy could be told apart from stable hyperthyroidism with a 13 V-J model.

Each patient was aged 18 to 65 and had newly diagnosed hyperthyroidism of under 2 months' duration. Clinical symptoms, serum thyroxine, TRAb, thyroid ultrasound and orbital computed tomography informed diagnoses. J is TRBJ2-7 and V is TRBV20-1; 7 nucleotides line up with TRBD1. This receptor was taken from a man between 18 and 35 years old with Graves' hyperthyroidism. Sequenced material: blood. The CDR3 sequence is CSARVTRLTGTYEQYF. The CDR3 bases are TGCAGTGCTAGAGTGACCAGGTTGACAGGGACCTACGAGCAGTACTTC.